This note documents a single TCR beta chain sequence. This clonotype showed up many times. What this receptor recognizes is not known. No much larger clonotype is one base removed from it; base qualities were not supplied. The entry originates in a study of human T cells and chemical hapten exposure (dated by TCRdb to the early 2020s). In the study overall: For sensitization, 2% DPC in acetone was applied to a 2 cm by 2 cm area of upper inner arm skin. Libraries were combined into a pool for sequencing, and differences in TCR yield between samples came mainly from small differences in library volumes within the pool. Blood was sampled from patients pre-sensitization (week 0) and at 2, 6 and about 24 weeks after DPC sensitization. Patch tests used Finn chambers with 0.01% DPC on the upper back, scored after 6 days by International Contact Dermatitis Research Group standards. Blood for TCR sequencing was provided by twenty-nine alopecia patients at one to four time points (pre-sensitization, 2, 6 and 24 weeks). This study followed changes in the peripheral blood TCR repertoire in vivo during primary and secondary sensitization of alopecia patients to the hapten diphenylcyclopropenone (DPC). Weekly therapeutic DPC doses were additionally applied to the scalp of patients throughout the approximately 24-week study period. The patient cohort, mostly female, included alopecia areata with under or over 50% scalp involvement, alopecia totalis and alopecia universalis.

Libraries were prepared through RACE. Reads for this sample came from a NextSeq 500. During library preparation, unique molecular identifiers were attached to individual cDNA molecules so that TCRs could be counted in a quantitative, reproducible way. Each blood RNA sample was used to sequence both TCR alpha and TCR beta chains. Concerning the study's data processing: The median number of TCRs per sample was 90,000 to 100,000, ranging from about 23,224 to 690,600. The Decombinator software suite was used to annotate V, J and CDR3 in the TCR reads. Every sample was subsampled to the same number of TCRs (28,000) for the PS versus PT1 abundance plots. TCRs were defined as expanded if absent before sensitization and observed at least eight times at the 2-week time point. TCRdb redid the processing of the public reads, applying fastp at Q25 and MiXCR, and retained in-frame beta chains. One record per CDR3 amino acid sequence lists the most common genes and DNA. It is TCRdb's table, rather than the study itself, that gives the V and J calls and clone size. The sample includes about 84,000 distinct CDR3 sequences, with roughly 10% observed a single time. Of the sample, roughly 2.4% falls within the top ten clones.

CDR1 and CDR2 are read off the germline V gene as MGHDK and SYGVNS. The CDR3 numbers 14 residues from cysteine through phenylalanine. The only DNA kept is the CDR3, 42 bases in frame from the first base. Relative to germline, V is 2 bases shorter and J is 1 base shorter, with 8 bases between their ends. Per the publication, the time point label means: patch test 2, 6 weeks after DPC sensitization. This specimen's treatment or condition label, interpreted: therapeutic diphenylcyclopropenone sensitization with weekly scalp DPC. At each patch-test visit, blood was drawn before the patch test was applied. To be eligible, patients had to be aged 18 to 70, diagnosed with alopecia and judged suitable for DPC therapy, while pregnant patients were excluded. Total RNA was extracted from unfractionated whole blood collected in Tempus Blood RNA tubes. Broader findings and caveats from the paper: DPC sensitization did not change the number of TCRs with a frequency above 1 in 1000, and there was no evidence of changes in global repertoire structure. Significantly more large CDR3 similarity clusters were formed by expanded TCRs than by pre-sensitization or healthy control sets, consistent with antigen-driven responses. The number of PT1 expanded TCRs positively correlated with patch test score, significant at thresholds 8, 16 and 32 but not 4. Repeated subsampling changed both the strength of the expansion versus patch-test correlation and the threshold at which the correlation became significant. All patients had alopecia, a presumed autoimmune disease, so their immune response might differ from that of healthy individuals.

This receptor was taken from a woman younger than 45 with alopecia areata. Some clones in this sample may be carry-over from other donors' samples. The rearranged chain carries TRBV25-1 and TRBJ1-1; there is no confident call for the D gene. Source: whole blood, taken in connection with sensitization to the hapten diphenylcyclopropenone (DPC). The bases are TGTGCCAGCAGTGAAGTCGGCAGGAACACTGAAGCTTTCTTT. This is translated as CASSEVGRNTEAFF.